Following are 5 T cell receptor beta chains from one sample sequenced in a study of blood T cell repertoires in COVID-19. Clones were sequenced by immunoSEQ multiplex PCR, and TCRdb holds only the in-frame ones, with some missing. The repertoire holds about 250,000 clones, with approximately 91% as singletons. Input material: peripheral blood. Every receptor here comes from a woman in her 30s with acute or convalescent COVID-19.

The chain links TRBV3-1 (or the pseudogene TRBV3-2) to TRBJ1-1; 9 nucleotides align to TRBD1. With V trimmed by 2 bases and J by 12 bases, 10 bases remained unmatched. CDR3 size: 14 residues. The germline gives CDR1 LGHDT, CDR2 YNNKEL (reference sequence). The CDR3 nucleotides read TGTGCCAGCAGCCAAAAGACAGGGGGGTCCTCGACTTTCTTT. This sequence encodes CASSQKTGGSSTFF.

The chain has TRBV21-1 and TRBJ2-1; TRBD1, the D gene given by the table, was not confirmed from the DNA. TRBV21-1 is classified as a pseudogene. This CDR3 contains 20 residues. Here the CDR3 reads CASRRRQGSPGPKGNNEQFF. In nucleotides, the CDR3 is TGTGCCAGCAGGAGACGTCAGGGGTCGCCGGGACCCAAGGGAAACAATGAGCAGTTCTTC.

This clone was recorded once. The chain uses TRBV6-5 and TRBJ2-7; 8 bases match TRBD2. The CDR3 loop spans 11 amino acids. V shed 10 bases, J shed 7 bases, and the junction held 6 bases outside the gene matches. CDR1 and CDR2 (germline): MNHEY, SVGAGI. The CDR3 is CATRGGFEQYF. The CDR3 DNA is TGTGCCACCCGGGGGGGGTTTGAGCAGTACTTC.

The chain has TRBV30 and TRBJ2-7; D may be TRBD1 (6 bases). Trimming took off 5 bases at V and 3 bases at J, with 17 bases between the two ends. The CDR3 length is 14 residues. CDR1 and CDR2 from the germline V gene are GTSNPN and SVGIG (reference sequence). In nucleotides, the CDR3 is TGTGCCTGGGCTAAACAGGGATTGGGCTACGAGCAGTACTTC. Translated, it gives CAWAKQGLGYEQYF.

The chain combines TRBV6-5 with TRBJ1-2, with TRBD1 matching 7 bases. Germline V CDR1 and CDR2: MNHEY, SVGAGI. Unmatched junction bases numbered 6, after V lost 4 bases and J lost 4 bases. This CDR3 has 14 amino acids. The chain's CDR3 is CASSSSDRVYGYTF. CDR3 nucleotide sequence: TGTGCCAGCAGTTCCTCCGACAGGGTCTATGGCTACACCTTC.